This T cell receptor beta chain stems from a study of cytomegalovirus exposure and HLA in healthy donors. As for the study in general: Among the 398 genotyped donors, around 85% were placed in the Caucasian-associated ancestry cluster.

This CDR3 region has 16 residues. Trimming removed 4 bases at V and 6 bases at J, with 18 bases between. The germline V gene has CDR1 MNHNS and CDR2 SASEGT. With respect to this clone: As yet, its antigen is unknown.

Vbeta (60) and Jbeta (13) primers were used in the PCR. This table comes from immunoSEQ multiplex PCR, and its TCRdb copy is limited to in-frame clones, with some not included. Among about 150,000 clones listed, roughly 80% were seen once. Points from the study as a whole: A later analysis found common viral pathogens apparently linked to several of the most significant clusters. A missense variant in DCLRE1C was later tied to TCR beta V- and J-gene trimming.

The receptor comes from a boy aged 2 to 10 in good health and CMV-seronegative. J is TRBJ2-2 and V is TRBV6-1; tentative D call: TRBD2 (5 bases). The sequencing input was PBMCs. The CDR3 here is CASSVEKTSLPGELFF. In DNA form, the CDR3 reads TGTGCCAGCAGTGTAGAAAAAACTAGTCTCCCCGGGGAGCTGTTTTTT.